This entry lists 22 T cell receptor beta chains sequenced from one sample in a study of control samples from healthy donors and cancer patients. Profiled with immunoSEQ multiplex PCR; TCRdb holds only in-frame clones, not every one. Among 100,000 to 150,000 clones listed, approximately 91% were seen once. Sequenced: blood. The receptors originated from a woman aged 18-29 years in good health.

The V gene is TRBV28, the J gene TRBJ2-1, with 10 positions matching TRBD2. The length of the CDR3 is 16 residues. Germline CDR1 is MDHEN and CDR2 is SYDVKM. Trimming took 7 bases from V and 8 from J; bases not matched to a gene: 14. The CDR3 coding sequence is TGTGCCAGCACCCCCCTGAGGGCTAGCGGGGGTTATGAGCAGTTCTTC. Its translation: CASTPLRASGGYEQFF. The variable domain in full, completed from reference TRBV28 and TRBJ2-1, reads DVKVTQSSRYLVKRTGEKVFLECVQDMDHENMFWYRQDPGLGLRLIYFSYDVKMKEKGDIPEGYSVSREKKERFSLILESASTNQTSMYLCASTPLRASGGYEQFFGPGTRLTVL.

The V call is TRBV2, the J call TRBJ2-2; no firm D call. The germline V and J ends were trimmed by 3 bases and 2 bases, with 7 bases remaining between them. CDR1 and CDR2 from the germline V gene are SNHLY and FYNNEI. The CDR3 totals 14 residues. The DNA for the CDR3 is TGTGCCAGCAGTGATATGGGAAACACCGGGGAGCTGTTTTTT. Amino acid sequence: CASSDMGNTGELFF.

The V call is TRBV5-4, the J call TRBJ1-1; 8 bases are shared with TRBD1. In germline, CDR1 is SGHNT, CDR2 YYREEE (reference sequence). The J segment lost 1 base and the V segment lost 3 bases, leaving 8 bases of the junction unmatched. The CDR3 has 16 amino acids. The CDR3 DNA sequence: TGTGCCAGCAGCTCGTCCTCCGGGACAGGGAACACTGAAGCTTTCTTT. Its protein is CASSSSSGTGNTEAFF.

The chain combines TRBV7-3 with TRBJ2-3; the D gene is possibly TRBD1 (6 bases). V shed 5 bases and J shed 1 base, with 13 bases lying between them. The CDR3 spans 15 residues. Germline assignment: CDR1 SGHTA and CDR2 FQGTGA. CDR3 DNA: TGTGCCAGCAGCCTCGACAGGACTCGCACAGATACGCAGTATTTT. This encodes CASSLDRTRTDTQYF.

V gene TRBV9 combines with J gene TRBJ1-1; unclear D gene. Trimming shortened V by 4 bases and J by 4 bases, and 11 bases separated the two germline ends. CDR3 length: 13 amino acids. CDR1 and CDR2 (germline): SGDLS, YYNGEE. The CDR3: CASSPQEGTEAFF. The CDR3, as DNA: TGTGCCAGCAGCCCCCAGGAGGGCACTGAAGCTTTCTTT.

CDR3 sequence (DNA): TGTGCCAGCAGTGAATGGGGGGAAGATCAGCCCCAGCATTTT. Its translation is CASSEWGEDQPQHF. The V call is TRBV25-1, the J call TRBJ1-5; D is possibly TRBD1 (5 bases). Trimming shortened V by 1 base and J by 5 bases, and 9 bases separated the two germline ends. The CDR3 covers 14 residues. Germline V gene sequence: CDR1 MGHDK, CDR2 SYGVNS. The variable domain in full, with the rest retrieved from reference TRBV25-1 and TRBJ1-5, is EADIYQTPRYLVIGTGKKITLECSQTMGHDKMYWYQQDPGMELHLIHYSYGVNSTEKGDLSSESTVSRIRTEHFPLTLESARPSHTSQYLCASSEWGEDQPQHFGDGTRLSIL.

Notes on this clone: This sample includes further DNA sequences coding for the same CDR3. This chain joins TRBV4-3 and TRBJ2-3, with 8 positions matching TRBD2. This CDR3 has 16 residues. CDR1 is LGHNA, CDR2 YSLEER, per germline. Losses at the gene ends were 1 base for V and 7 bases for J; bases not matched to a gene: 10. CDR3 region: CASSQVPRGGPYTQYF. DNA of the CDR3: TGCGCCAGCAGCCAAGTCCCACGGGGGGGGCCTTATACGCAGTATTTT.

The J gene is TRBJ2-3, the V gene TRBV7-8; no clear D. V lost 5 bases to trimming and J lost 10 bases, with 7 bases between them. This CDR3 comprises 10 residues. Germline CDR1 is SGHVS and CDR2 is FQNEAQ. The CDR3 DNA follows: TGTGCCAGCAGCCTCGGCGCGCAGTATTTT. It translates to CASSLGAQYF.

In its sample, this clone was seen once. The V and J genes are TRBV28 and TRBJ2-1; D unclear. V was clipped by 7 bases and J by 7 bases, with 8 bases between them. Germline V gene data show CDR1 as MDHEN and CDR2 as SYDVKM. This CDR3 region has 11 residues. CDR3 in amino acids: CASTLGNEQFF. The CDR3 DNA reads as TGTGCCAGCACGTTGGGGAATGAGCAGTTCTTC.

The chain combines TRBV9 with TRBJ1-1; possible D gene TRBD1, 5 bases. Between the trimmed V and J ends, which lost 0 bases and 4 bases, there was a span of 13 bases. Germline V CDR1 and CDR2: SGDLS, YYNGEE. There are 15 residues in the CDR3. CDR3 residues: CASSVGGLEGTEAFF. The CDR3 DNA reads TGTGCCAGCAGCGTAGGGGGGTTGGAGGGCACTGAAGCTTTCTTT.

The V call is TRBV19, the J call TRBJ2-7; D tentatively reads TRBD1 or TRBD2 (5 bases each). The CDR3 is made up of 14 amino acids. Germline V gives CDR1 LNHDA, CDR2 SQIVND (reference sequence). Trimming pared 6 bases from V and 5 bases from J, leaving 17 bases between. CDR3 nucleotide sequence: TGTGCCAGTAGCGCTCGGGTCGGGGCGAACGAGCAGTACTTC. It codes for CASSARVGANEQYF.

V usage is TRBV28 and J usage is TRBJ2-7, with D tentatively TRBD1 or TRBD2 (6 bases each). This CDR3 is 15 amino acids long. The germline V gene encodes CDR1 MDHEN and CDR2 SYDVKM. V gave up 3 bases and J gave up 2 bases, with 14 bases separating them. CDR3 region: CASSLSGDFTYEQYF. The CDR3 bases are TGTGCCAGCAGTTTGTCAGGGGACTTTACCTACGAGCAGTACTTC.

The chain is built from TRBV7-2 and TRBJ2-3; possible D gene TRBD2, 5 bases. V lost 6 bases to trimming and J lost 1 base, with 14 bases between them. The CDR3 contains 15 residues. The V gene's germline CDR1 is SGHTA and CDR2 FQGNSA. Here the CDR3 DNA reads TGTGCCAGCAGTCGGTCGCACGGGGGCACAGATACGCAGTATTTT. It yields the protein CASSRSHGGTDTQYF.

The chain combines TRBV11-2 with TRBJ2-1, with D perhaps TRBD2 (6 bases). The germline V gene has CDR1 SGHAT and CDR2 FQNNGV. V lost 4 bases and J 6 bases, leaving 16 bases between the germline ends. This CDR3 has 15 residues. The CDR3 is CASSSQGGESNEQFF. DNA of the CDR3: TGTGCCAGCAGCTCCCAAGGCGGGGAAAGCAATGAGCAGTTCTTC. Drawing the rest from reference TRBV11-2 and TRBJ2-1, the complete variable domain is EAGVAQSPRYKIIEKRQSVAFWCNPISGHATLYWYQQILGQGPKLLIQFQNNGVVDDSQLPKDRFSAERLKGVDSTLKIQPAKLEDSAVYLCASSSQGGESNEQFFGPGTRLTVL.

This CDR3 is CASSLGGTIVYEQYF. The CDR3 DNA reads TGTGCCAGCAGCCTGGGGGGGACAATAGTCTACGAGCAGTACTTC. The chain has TRBV5-5 and TRBJ2-7; D is perhaps TRBD2 (7 bases). CDR3 length: 15 residues. Trimming stripped 4 bases from V and 3 bases from J, with 17 bases between. CDR1 SGHKS and CDR2 YYEKEE come from the germline V gene (reference sequence).

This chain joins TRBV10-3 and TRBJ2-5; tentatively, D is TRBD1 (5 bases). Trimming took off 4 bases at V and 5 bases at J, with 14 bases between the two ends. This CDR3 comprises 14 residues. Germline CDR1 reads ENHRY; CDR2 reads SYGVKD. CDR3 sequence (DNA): TGTGCCATCAGTGGACCTGGGGCCAGGGAGACCCAGTACTTC. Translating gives CAISGPGARETQYF.

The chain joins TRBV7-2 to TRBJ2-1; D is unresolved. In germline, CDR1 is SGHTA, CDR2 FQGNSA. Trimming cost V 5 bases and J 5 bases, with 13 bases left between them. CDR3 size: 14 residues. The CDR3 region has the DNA TGTGCCAGCAGCATCACGACTTTAAACAATGAGCAGTTCTTC. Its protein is CASSITTLNNEQFF. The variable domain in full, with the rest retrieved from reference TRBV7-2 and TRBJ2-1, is GAGVSQSPSNKVTEKGKDVELRCDPISGHTALYWYRQSLGQGLEFLIYFQGNSAPDKSGLPSDRFSAERTGGSVSTLTIQRTQQEDSAVYLCASSITTLNNEQFFGPGTRLTVL.

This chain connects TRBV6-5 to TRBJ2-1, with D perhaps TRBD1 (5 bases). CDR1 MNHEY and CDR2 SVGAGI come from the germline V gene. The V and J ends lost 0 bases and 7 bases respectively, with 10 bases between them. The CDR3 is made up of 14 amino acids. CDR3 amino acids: CASSYSARTNEQFF. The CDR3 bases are TGTGCCAGCAGTTACTCTGCCAGGACAAATGAGCAGTTCTTC.

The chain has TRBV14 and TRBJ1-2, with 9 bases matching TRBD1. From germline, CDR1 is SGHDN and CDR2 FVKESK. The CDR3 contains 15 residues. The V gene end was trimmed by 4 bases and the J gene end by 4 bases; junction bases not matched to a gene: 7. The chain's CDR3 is CASSRAGTGTYGYTF. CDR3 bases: TGTGCCAGCAGCCGCGCCGGGACAGGGACCTATGGCTACACCTTC.

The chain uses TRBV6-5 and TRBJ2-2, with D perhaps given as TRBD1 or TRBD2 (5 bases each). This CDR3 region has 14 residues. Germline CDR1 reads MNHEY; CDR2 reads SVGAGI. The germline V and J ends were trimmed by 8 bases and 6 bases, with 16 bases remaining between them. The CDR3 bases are TGTGCCAGCCACCGGGACCCCGACGCCGGGGAGCTGTTTTTT. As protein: CASHRDPDAGELFF.

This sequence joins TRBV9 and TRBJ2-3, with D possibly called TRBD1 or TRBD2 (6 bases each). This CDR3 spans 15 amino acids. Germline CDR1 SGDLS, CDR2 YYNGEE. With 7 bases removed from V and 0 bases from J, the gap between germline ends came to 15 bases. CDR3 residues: CASVPGATSTDTQYF. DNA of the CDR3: TGTGCCAGCGTCCCGGGGGCGACCAGCACAGATACGCAGTATTTT.

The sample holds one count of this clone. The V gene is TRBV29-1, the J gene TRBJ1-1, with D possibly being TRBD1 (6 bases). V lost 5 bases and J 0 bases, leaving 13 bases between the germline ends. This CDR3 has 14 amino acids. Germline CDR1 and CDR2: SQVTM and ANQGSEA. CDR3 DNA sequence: TGCAGCGTTAAAGGACAGTACATGAACACTGAAGCTTTCTTT. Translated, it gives CSVKGQYMNTEAFF.